This T cell receptor beta chain comes out of a study of T cells expressing NK-cell markers (dated by TCRdb to 2018 to 2020). Regarding the study in general: TCR beta-chain repertoires were profiled in sorted CD3+CD56+NKG2C+, CD3+CD56+NKG2C- and CD3+CD56-NKG2C+ T-cell subsets from seven or eight donors. The libraries were sequenced on Illumina HiSeq 2000/2500, MiSeq or NextSeq, producing 2 x 150 bp reads. Among the eight sequenced donors, only one was HCMV-seronegative, while the other seven were HCMV-seropositive. The study sequenced eight donors, all healthy volunteers chosen at random: three men and five women. Broad study findings and their caveats: Those dominant clonotypes were again the most abundant among CD3+CD56-NKG2C+ cells in a handful of donors, at roughly 28.3-60.1%. In a handful of donors, the dominant CD3+CD56+NKG2C+ clonotypes were among the top 10 CD8+ clonotypes and accounted for about 1.0-7.5% of CD8+ T cells. Whether the expanded NKG2C-expressing T cell clones were specific for HCMV antigens remained unclear.

These reads were obtained on an Illumina HiSeq 2000. 5'RACE template switching, by which a universal primer site and unique molecular identifiers were added, was used to make TCR beta cDNA libraries. cDNA synthesis was primed from the TCR beta constant segment, followed by two successive PCR amplification steps. The original pipeline was this. Reads were demultiplexed and grouped by UMI with MIGEC, and clonotypes were assembled and quantified with MiTCR. Only TCR cDNA sequences supported by at least two reads were kept to exclude erroneous sequences. Downstream repertoire analysis used the tcR package, and clonotypes were matched across fractions by CDR3 nucleotide sequence plus V segment. VDJmatch was used to annotate antigen specificity against VDJdb, with one amino acid substitution allowed in CDR3. After the reads were reprocessed by TCRdb, one entry was made per CDR3 protein sequence, with no DNA. None of the V and J calls come from the authors' own analysis; TCRdb made them. The table kept for this sample lists under 600,000 distinct CDR3 sequences. The ten largest clonotypes hold about 1.5% of the sample.

HCMV serostatus was determined by detecting HCMV-specific IgG in serum with a commercial ELISA kit. Peripheral blood mononuclear cells were isolated from blood by Ficoll density gradient centrifugation. In the case of this clonotype: The target of this receptor is not known.

The clonotype comes from a woman aged 50 to 65 in good health. Donor details come from another sample of the same person, matched by shared clones. The sequencing sample was made of blood T cells: a sorted CD56 or NKG2C T cell subset, CD4+ or CD8+ T cells, or bulk PBMC T cells (not recorded which).

The CDR3 is CASSEPGGRMRLYTDTQYF. Recombination linked TRBV25-1 to TRBJ2-3; without DNA, the TCRdb call of TRBD1 cannot be checked. The CDR3 spans 19 residues, from the cysteine through the phenylalanine. No DNA sequence was recorded. The germline V gene sets CDR1 to MGHDK and CDR2 to SYGVNS.